Here is one TCR beta chain with its context. Trimming removed 0 bases from V and 0 bases from J; junction bases left unmatched: 0. The CDR3 totals 15 residues. From germline, CDR1 is SGHDT and CDR2 YYEEEE. The sample comes from a study of blood T cell repertoires in COVID-19. Across the whole study: The study drew acute and convalescent COVID-19 samples from the United States, Italy and Spain.

The assay was immunoSEQ multiplex PCR, and TCRdb's table has in-frame clones only and misses some. Of roughly 200,000 clones listed, around four fifths are singletons. Patients at the Seattle site were enrolled during active infection and followed longitudinally. Sequenced material: peripheral blood. The rearrangement uses TRBV5-6 and TRBJ2-1; 7 bases are a match to TRBD2. This TCR came from a woman in her thirties or forties with COVID-19, enrolled during active disease. As DNA, the CDR3 is TGTGCCAGCAGCTTGGGCGGGAGCTCCTACAATGAGCAGTTCTTC. Amino acids: CASSLGGSSYNEQFF.